Listed below are T cell receptor beta chains from one sample, sequenced in a study of T cells in localized non-small cell lung cancer. TCRdb keeps only in-frame clones here, not all; method: immunoSEQ multiplex PCR. The sample carries fewer than 45,000 clones, about 88% recorded once. The sequencing used peripheral blood, collected before any cancer treatment. The receptors shown here come from a woman aged 18 to 55 with stage III lung adenocarcinoma. CDR3s include the opening cysteine and the closing phenylalanine or tryptophan. D genes are given only for firm matches. Clone sizes are given selectively: once, few, many, or a class where the clone is expanded.

CDR3nt	CDR3aa	abundance	v_gene	j_gene	d_gene
TGTGCCAGCAGCGCGATACAGGGTCTTCCAGATACGCAGTATTTT	CASSAIQGLPDTQYF	once	TRBV9	TRBJ2-3	NA
TGTGCCAGCAGTGAATTTAAGGGGGGGGGCACAGATACGCAGTATTTT	CASSEFKGGGTDTQYF	NA	TRBV25-1	TRBJ2-3	NA
TGTGCCACCAGCAGAGATAGCGGGGGATGGAACTATGGCTACACCTTC	CATSRDSGGWNYGYTF	NA	TRBV15	TRBJ1-2	NA
TGTGCCAGCAGCGGACGGGCCCACACAGATACGCAGTATTTT	CASSGRAHTDTQYF	NA	TRBV7-3	TRBJ2-3	NA
TGTGCCAGCAGCTTGGTAGACCCCAATGAGCAGTTCTTC	CASSLVDPNEQFF	NA	TRBV7-9	TRBJ2-1	NA
TGTGCCAGCAGTGATTGGAGGACTAGCACCGACGAGCAGTACTTC	CASSDWRTSTDEQYF	medium-sized	TRBV6-1	TRBJ2-7	TRBD2
TGTGCCAGCAGCTCGGACAGGGGGTACACCGGGGAGCTGTTTTTT	CASSSDRGYTGELFF	once	TRBV5-6	TRBJ2-2	TRBD1
TGTGCCAGCAGCAGAACTACAGGGGGCGGAGAGACCCAGTACTTC	CASSRTTGGGETQYF	NA	TRBV5-4	TRBJ2-5	TRBD1
TGTGCCAGCAGTGAACCCGACAGCAGGGGTGAAAAACTGTTTTTT	CASSEPDSRGEKLFF	NA	TRBV25-1	TRBJ1-4	NA
TGTGCCAGCTCCGGGTCCATGAACACTGAAGCTTTCTTT	CASSGSMNTEAFF	NA	TRBV18	TRBJ1-1	NA
TGTGCCTGTACTGGGGGGGCTGAAGCTTTCTTT	CACTGGAEAFF	NA	TRBV30	TRBJ1-1	NA
TGTGCCAGCAGTGAAGGCAGGGGGCTTGGCACCGGGGAGCTGTTTTTT	CASSEGRGLGTGELFF	NA	TRBV2	TRBJ2-2	TRBD1
TGTGCCAGCAGCCCGAAGGACAGGGCCGTGGATACGCAGTATTTT	CASSPKDRAVDTQYF	NA	TRBV9	TRBJ2-3	TRBD1
TGTGCCAGAAGCCAGCCGGGACGCTGCTCTGGAAACACCATATATTTT	CARSQPGRCSGNTIYF	NA	TRBV5-3	TRBJ1-3	NA
TGTGCCATCAGTGAGTCCCCGGTCGATGAGCAGTTCTTC	CAISESPVDEQFF	NA	TRBV10-3	TRBJ2-1	NA
TGTGCCAGCAGCCCGAGGGGGTCGTGGGCTGAAGCTTTCTTT	CASSPRGSWAEAFF	NA	TRBV13	TRBJ1-1	NA
TGTGCCTGGAGCATTAGGGGGAACTCCTACGAGCAGTACTTC	CAWSIRGNSYEQYF	NA	TRBV30	TRBJ2-7	NA
TGTGCCAGCAGTTATTTCAGGGATACTGAAGCTTTCTTT	CASSYFRDTEAFF	NA	TRBV6-6	TRBJ1-1	NA
TGCAGCGTTGAAGTATCCCTCCCGAGACTAGCGGAAGAGACCCAGTACTTC	CSVEVSLPRLAEETQYF	once	TRBV29-1	TRBJ2-5	TRBD2
TGTGCCTGGAGTGGAACAGGGGGCGTCGCAGATACGCAGTATTTT	CAWSGTGGVADTQYF	NA	TRBV30	TRBJ2-3	TRBD1
TGCGCCAGCAGCCAAGACGGGACCCAAAACATTCAGTACTTC	CASSQDGTQNIQYF	NA	TRBV5-1	TRBJ2-4	NA
TGTGCCACAACAACTAGCGGATCCTACGAGCAGTACTTC	CATTTSGSYEQYF	few	TRBV6-1	TRBJ2-7	TRBD2
TGTGCCAGCAGCCCCCGAGGTAGCGGGGACTACGAGCAGTACTTC	CASSPRGSGDYEQYF	once	TRBV7-9	TRBJ2-7	TRBD2
TGTGCCAGTACCGCCGGGAGAAGCAATCAGCCCCAGCATTTT	CASTAGRSNQPQHF	NA	TRBV19	TRBJ1-5	NA
TGCAGCGGCGGGGTAGGGGGGGGCAACTATGGCTACACCTTC	CSGGVGGGNYGYTF	NA	TRBV29-1	TRBJ1-2	NA
TGTGCCTGGAGTCCCCAGGGAATACAGCCCCAGCATTTT	CAWSPQGIQPQHF	NA	TRBV30	TRBJ1-5	NA
TGTGCCACCGCTCTGGATCCTACGGGCACCTACAATGAGCAGTTCTTC	CATALDPTGTYNEQFF	NA	TRBV19	TRBJ2-1	NA
TGTGCCAGCGGTAAGGGGAAAAATTACAATGAGCAGTTCTTC	CASGKGKNYNEQFF	NA	TRBV27	TRBJ2-1	NA
TGCGCCAGCAGCTTGGCCTTCGGACAGGCTACCTACGAGCAGTACTTC	CASSLAFGQATYEQYF	NA	TRBV5-1	TRBJ2-7	TRBD1
TGTGCCAGCACCAGGACGGCGAGCTCCTATAATTCACCCCTCCACTTT	CASTRTASSYNSPLHF	NA	TRBV2	TRBJ1-6	NA
TGTGCCAGCAGAGGACAGGGTCCTAATTCACCCCTCCACTTT	CASRGQGPNSPLHF	NA	TRBV7-9	TRBJ1-6	TRBD1
TGTGCCAGCAGCCAAGAAAGAAAAGGCTCGCCTATGGTTCGGGATACGCAGTATTTT	CASSQERKGSPMVRDTQYF	NA	TRBV4-2	TRBJ2-3	NA
TGTGCCAGCAGATCGAAAACGAACACCGGGGAGCTGTTTTTT	CASRSKTNTGELFF	NA	TRBV11-3	TRBJ2-2	NA
TGTGCCAGTGAGACTAGTTTGGGTGATACGCAGTATTTT	CASETSLGDTQYF	once	TRBV25-1	TRBJ2-3	NA
TGTGCCAGCAGCACCGGACAGAACACTGAAGCTTTCTTT	CASSTGQNTEAFF	NA	TRBV7-2	TRBJ1-1	NA